This is a list of T cell receptor beta chains from one sample in a study of blood T cell repertoires in COVID-19. Data came from immunoSEQ multiplex PCR; TCRdb stores just in-frame clones and leaves some out. Of nearly 45,000 clones detected, about 85% appear once; the ten largest clones hold around 29%. Specimen: peripheral blood. The source is a woman aged 80 or over with acute or convalescent COVID-19. Both conserved end residues are part of each CDR3. A D gene is named only where the DNA matches it firmly. Only some rows state a clone size, as once, few, many or a class for expanded clones.

TRBJ2-1	TRBV12-5	14	TRBD1	.	TGTGCTAGTGGTTCTGGACAGGGGGTCAATGAGCAGTTCTTC	CASGSGQGVNEQFF
TRBJ2-5	TRBV15	17	TRBD1	.	TGTGCCACCAGCAGAGTACCGCCGGGACAGGGAGAAGAGACCCAGTACTTC	CATSRVPPGQGEETQYF
TRBJ1-1	TRBV28	11	.	.	TGTGCCAGCAGAAAAACAGGGAAACCTTTCTTT	CASRKTGKPFF
TRBJ2-2	TRBV11-2	13	.	.	TGTGCCAGCAGCTTGACTACAACCGGGGAGCTGTTTTTT	CASSLTTTGELFF
TRBJ2-3	TRBV6-1	12	.	.	TGTGCCAGCAGCCTCAGCACAGATACGCAGTATTTT	CASSLSTDTQYF
TRBJ2-4	TRBV28	14	.	.	TGTGCCAGCAGTTTCTCTGAGCGTTGGGACATTCAGTACTTC	CASSFSERWDIQYF
TRBJ1-1	TRBV19	14	.	.	TGTGCCAGTAAAAGCCTCTTTATCGGAGCTGAAGCTTTCTTT	CASKSLFIGAEAFF
TRBJ2-7	TRBV28	15	TRBD1	.	TGTGCCACCGCTAGAGGGACAGGGGGATTTCGCGAGCAGTACTTC	CATARGTGGFREQYF
TRBJ2-1	TRBV2	13	.	.	TGTGCCAGCAAGCAGGGCCCAAACAATGAGCAGTTCTTC	CASKQGPNNEQFF
TRBJ2-2	TRBV30	16	.	.	TGTGCCTGGAGTCGGTTTGGGACACTGAACACCGGGGAGCTGTTTTTT	CAWSRFGTLNTGELFF
TRBJ2-2	TRBV29-1	11	.	.	TGCAGCGGGAGGGATGTCGGGGAGCTGTTTTTT	CSGRDVGELFF
TRBJ1-5	TRBV27	13	.	few	TGTGCCAGCAGTTTATCTTGGGGCCAGCCCCAGCATTTT	CASSLSWGQPQHF
TRBJ2-7	TRBV6-5	12	.	.	TGTGCCAGCATCGCGGCCGGCTACGAGCAGTACTTC	CASIAAGYEQYF
TRBJ2-7	TRBV21-1	18	.	once	TGTGCCAGCAGCAAAGCAAGGTCAGGCTCACGAGGAGGAAACGAGCAGTACTTC	CASSKARSGSRGGNEQYF
TRBJ2-1	TRBV24-1	16	TRBD2	once	TGTGCCACCAGTGCGCGGACTAGCGGCTCCTACAATGAGCAGTTCTTC	CATSARTSGSYNEQFF
TRBJ1-5	TRBV4-2	19	TRBD1	.	TGTGCCAGCAGCCAAGATATCAGGGGAAGGGGGCTAGGGAATCAGCCCCAGCATTTT	CASSQDIRGRGLGNQPQHF
TRBJ2-2	TRBV14	15	TRBD1	few	TGTGCCAGCAGCCCACAGGGGGCGCAGGCCGGGGAGCTGTTTTTT	CASSPQGAQAGELFF
TRBJ2-1	TRBV6-1	16	TRBD1	.	TGTGCCAGCAGTGGCTTGGGACAGGGGTTCTACAATGAGCAGTTCTTC	CASSGLGQGFYNEQFF
TRBJ2-3	TRBV6-5	15	.	.	TGTGCCAGCAGCCAACCAGGCGGGACCACAGATACGCAGTATTTT	CASSQPGGTTDTQYF
TRBJ2-1	TRBV11-2	18	TRBD2	.	TGTGCCAGCAGCTCCCGGATCCTGACTAGCGGGAGTAACAATGAGCAGTTCTTC	CASSSRILTSGSNNEQFF
TRBJ1-6	TRBV4-2	17	TRBD1	few	TGTGCCAGCAGCCAAGATGAGGGACAGGGCGCCTTAGGACCCCTCCACTTT	CASSQDEGQGALGPLHF
TRBJ1-5	TRBV18	15	TRBD1	.	TGTGCCAGCTCAACGCAGGGGGCTCAGGGTCAGCCCCAGCATTTT	CASSTQGAQGQPQHF
TRBJ2-1	TRBV2	17	.	.	TGTGCCAGCAGTGAAATCCGGGCTACCCTCGGGGGCAATGAGCAGTTCTTC	CASSEIRATLGGNEQFF
TRBJ2-1	TRBV7-6	16	TRBD1	.	TGTGCCAGCAGCCCATTATCCGGGACAGGGGACCATGAGCAGTTCTTC	CASSPLSGTGDHEQFF
TRBJ2-1	TRBV5-1	14	.	.	TGCGCCAGCGGGGAGGCGTTAACTCGATCAGGCCAGTTCTTC	CASGEALTRSGQFF
TRBJ2-2	TRBV2	15	TRBD2	.	TGTGCCAGCACCACTAGCGGGAGGGACACCGGGGAGCTGTTTTTT	CASTTSGRDTGELFF
TRBJ2-3	TRBV28	15	TRBD2	.	TGTGCCAGCAGTTTATCCGGCGGGAGGACAGATACGCAGTATTTT	CASSLSGGRTDTQYF
TRBJ1-5	TRBV28	16	TRBD1	once	TGTGCCAGCAGTTTATTGCCAGGGGGGAACCATCAGCCCCAGCATTTT	CASSLLPGGNHQPQHF
TRBJ2-7	TRBV7-7	15	TRBD2	.	TGTGCCAGCAGCTTGATGGCTAGCGGGATTTCCGAGCAGTACTTC	CASSLMASGISEQYF
TRBJ2-7	TRBV5-1	14	.	.	TGCGCCAGCAGCTTGGCGAGGGAAACGGGGGAGCAGTACTTC	CASSLARETGEQYF
TRBJ1-2	TRBV19	12	.	.	TGTGCCAGTAGTGAACAGGGAAATGGCTACACCTTC	CASSEQGNGYTF
TRBJ2-7	TRBV5-1	13	.	few	TGCGCCAGCAGCTTCGGACAGTCCTACGAGCAGTACTTC	CASSFGQSYEQYF
TRBJ2-7	TRBV18	13	.	.	TGTGCCAGCTCACTCCGGGACACTTACGAGCAGTACTTC	CASSLRDTYEQYF
TRBJ1-2	TRBV6-1	16	.	few	TGTGCCAGCAGTGAAGCTGTCAGAATGAATAACTATGGCTACACCTTC	CASSEAVRMNNYGYTF
TRBJ2-3	TRBV3-1/TRBV3-2	12	.	.	TGTGCCAGCAGCCACGAGACAGATACGCAGTATTTT	CASSHETDTQYF
TRBJ1-1	TRBV6-5	12	.	.	TGTGCCACCCTTAGAGTGAACACTGAAGCTTTCTTT	CATLRVNTEAFF
TRBJ1-1	TRBV14	13	.	.	TGTGCCAGCAGCCAGTCGGGGAACACTGAAGCTTTCTTT	CASSQSGNTEAFF
TRBJ2-1	TRBV19	15	.	few	TGTGCCACCACCCTTGACTACTCATCCAACAATGAGCAGTTCTTC	CATTLDYSSNNEQFF
TRBJ2-3	TRBV10-2	15	TRBD2	.	TGCGCCAGCAGGGCCGGGACTAGCGGCACAGATACGCAGTATTTT	CASRAGTSGTDTQYF
TRBJ2-4	TRBV6-2/TRBV6-3	13	TRBD2	.	TGTGCCAGCAGTCAAGGACTAGCGAACATTCAGTACTTC	CASSQGLANIQYF
TRBJ1-5	TRBV30	13	.	.	TGTGCCTGGAGTGTCACAGGGCGCCAGCCCCAGCATTTT	CAWSVTGRQPQHF
TRBJ2-5	TRBV28	13	TRBD2	.	TGTGCCAGCATCGGGGGGGGACGAGAGACCCAGTACTTC	CASIGGGRETQYF
TRBJ1-6	TRBV27	19	TRBD1	.	TGTGCCAGCAGTACCGGGACAGGGGAGGCTAGCTCCTATAATTCACCCCTCCACTTT	CASSTGTGEASSYNSPLHF
TRBJ2-1	TRBV5-1	13	.	.	TGCGCCAGCAGCTTGGGGGGAAGCGGTAACCAGTTCTTC	CASSLGGSGNQFF
TRBJ2-3	TRBV5-1	15	.	.	TGCGCCAGCAGCTTATCAGGGGAATCCACAGATACGCAGTATTTT	CASSLSGESTDTQYF
TRBJ2-1	TRBV28	14	.	once	TGTGCCAGCAGTTACCTAGGGACTGCCAATGAGCAGTTCTTC	CASSYLGTANEQFF
TRBJ1-5	TRBV6-1	14	.	.	TGTGCCAGCAGTGAAGCGCTTCAGGGTCAGCCCCAGCATTTT	CASSEALQGQPQHF
TRBJ2-3	TRBV3-1/TRBV3-2	14	.	.	TGTGCCAGCAGCCAAGGGCAACCAGGGGCCACGCAGTATTTT	CASSQGQPGATQYF
TRBJ2-2	TRBV5-4	15	.	.	TGTGCCAGCAGCCCCAGGCCGACGAACACCGGGGAGCTGTTTTTT	CASSPRPTNTGELFF
TRBJ1-1	TRBV20-1	10	.	once	TGCAGCAGGCGGGCAAACGGAGCTTTCTTT	CSRRANGAFF
TRBJ2-3	TRBV7-2	14	.	few	TGTGCCAGCAGCTTAGGGAGGGCCACAGATACGCAGTATTTT	CASSLGRATDTQYF
TRBJ2-1	TRBV11-2	14	.	.	TGTGCCAGCAGCTTAGGACTAGGAGTCGGAGAGCAGTTCTTC	CASSLGLGVGEQFF
TRBJ1-5	TRBV7-2	18	TRBD1	few	TGTGCCAGCAGCCAGGGGACAGGGGGCGCGGGGGCCGTATTTGCCCAGCATTTT	CASSQGTGGAGAVFAQHF
TRBJ2-7	TRBV9	15	.	.	TGTGCCAGCAGCGTAGCAGCGAACGGGGTCTACGAGCAGTACTTC	CASSVAANGVYEQYF
TRBJ1-2	TRBV27	12	.	once	TGTGCCAGCAGTCCAGCCACAGGAGGCTACACCTTC	CASSPATGGYTF
TRBJ1-1	TRBV7-2	13	.	.	TGTGCCAGCAGCTTAGATGCAGGGACTGAAGCTTTCTTT	CASSLDAGTEAFF
TRBJ2-1	TRBV24-1	13	.	.	TGTGCCACCCGGCCAGGGGTTACGAATGAGCAGTTCTTC	CATRPGVTNEQFF
TRBJ2-1	TRBV19	16	.	.	TGTGCAAGTAGTAAGGTAGGGGTGTACTCCTACAATGAGCAGTTCTTC	CASSKVGVYSYNEQFF
TRBJ1-2	TRBV21-1	17	.	.	TGTGCCAGCAGCAAAATTGGGGACAGGGGGACTAACTATGGCTACACCTTC	CASSKIGDRGTNYGYTF